The T cell receptor beta chain described here comes from a study of shared clonotypes between healthy human individuals. Turning to this clone: Its antigen is as yet unknown.

Study observations and caveats: Generation of non-shared clonotypes was less probable than generation of clonotypes shared by all four donors. Several donors had 5% to 6.5% of their naive CD4 clonotypes in common.

Negatively enriched CD4+ T cells were divided by CD45RA into naive and memory. Each replicate PCR on the sorted subsets used approximately 180 ng DNA (approximately 33,000 T cell genomes). Profiling relied on immunoSEQ multiplex PCR, and the TCRdb table lists in-frame clones only, not all of them. Of roughly 1 million clones in the sample, 70% to 80% are singletons; the top ten hold approximately 1.5%. CDR1 and CDR2 from the germline V gene are MDHEN and SYDVKM. The V gene end was trimmed by 6 bases and the J gene end by 3 bases; junction bases not matched to a gene: 7. The CDR3 is 14 residues long. V and J are TRBV28 and TRBJ2-7; 8 bases line up with TRBD1. Input material: memory CD4+ T cells sorted from blood. Specified subset: CD45RA-negative fraction. This receptor was obtained from a man between 18 and 29 years old in good health. CDR3 sequence (DNA): TGTGCCAGCAGGGCCTCGGGACAGGTCTACGAGCAGTACTTC. As protein: CASRASGQVYEQYF.